The clone carrying this T cell receptor beta chain has at least ten counts. Its target is unknown. The data originate from a study of regulatory T cells in long-lasting Graves disease. Overall study findings and caveats: Only peripheral blood was studied, not thyroid tissue.

The sample's time point: newly diagnosed GD, antithyroid drugs for less than 3 months. From RNA extracted from PBMCs, the TCR library was made. Both iRepertoire HTBI primers and Arm-PCR of CDR3 regions were used to build the TCR beta libraries. TCRdb recomputed calls from the multiplex PCR reads with MiXCR, one row per CDR3 protein. The profile shows under 450,000 distinct CDR3 sequences, around 11% of them singletons. V was pared by 6 bases and J by 4 bases, with 18 bases between. The CDR3 is 15 residues long. These data were also filed under a second study, of T cells in Graves' hyperthyroidism and ophthalmopathy.

The chain has TRBV12-3 or TRBV12-4 and TRBJ1-1, with D maybe TRBD1 (5 bases). Source: peripheral blood mononuclear cells (PBMCs), taken at new diagnosis, from a patient treated with antithyroid drugs. The receptor comes from a woman younger than 30 with Graves disease. The CDR3 DNA is TGTGCCAGCAGCTCGGGACGGGCCGTGGGCACTGAAGCTTTCTTT. Translating it yields CASSSGRAVGTEAFF.